This T cell receptor beta chain was recorded in a study of cytomegalovirus exposure and HLA in healthy donors. Study-level results: It emerged from a later analysis that several of the most significant clusters appeared to be linked to common viral pathogens. Productive status was seen about 87% or about 30% of the time for most TCR beta V segments in an earlier analysis. The majority of TCR sequences were rare, yet some public TCRs appeared in many donors.

This clone was recorded only once. Its target is unknown. Germline V gene sequence: CDR1 LGHNA, CDR2 YSLEER. V shed 4 bases and J 4 bases; nucleotides not matched to a gene: 8. CDR3 length: 15 residues. Primers included in the PCR were 60 Vbeta and 13 Jbeta primers. Authors' processing steps: About 12 million shared chains were among the 65 million to 85 million unique TCR beta chains that a later analysis counted. The assay was immunoSEQ multiplex PCR, and TCRdb's table has in-frame clones only and misses some. The DNA gave D and trimming, while V, J and clone size come from that table. The table lists just over 150,000 clones, roughly 85% of them singletons.

The sequencing input was PBMCs. The rearrangement joins TRBV4-3 to TRBJ1-2; the match to TRBD1 covers 8 bases. This TCR was sampled from a woman aged 45-65 years in good health and CMV-seropositive. The CDR3 DNA sequence: TGCGCCAGCAGCCCTGCTAGGACAGGGATCTATGGCTACACCTTC. As protein: CASSPARTGIYGYTF.